This T cell receptor beta chain was sequenced in a study of shared clonotypes between healthy human individuals (dated by TCRdb to the early 2020s). In terms of the full investigation: A few men and two women, aged 18 to 49 years, made up the cohort. To estimate repertoire size and how much clonotypes are shared between individuals, the study performed deep sequencing of blood TCR repertoires from a few healthy adults. Between about 0.85 and 9.5 billion PBMCs per donor were obtained by leukapheresis. For each donor, three plates each were used for CD4 naive and CD4 memory, two plates were used for CD8 naive, and one plate was used for CD8 memory. To increase sequencing depth and limit assay-specific biases, TCR repertoire library preparation and sequencing were carried out by different laboratories using diverse techniques.

CD8 naive samples were CD45RO-negative cells positively selected for CCR7, giving a CD45RA+CCR7+ population that excluded TemRA cells. Healthy HIV-negative adults with no recently reported acute infections or vaccinations were included as donors. All donors were Caucasian adults living in Nashville, Tennessee, USA. After blood collection by leukapheresis, PBMCs were isolated using Ficoll-Histopaque density gradient centrifugation and then cryopreserved in the vapor phase of liquid nitrogen. Analytical flow cytometry was used to check the purity and quantity of every magnetically sorted T cell population. From each sorted fraction, genomic DNA was isolated and quantified by UV absorbance on a Nanodrop 2000c. To note about this clone: What antigen it recognizes has not been identified. No base quality values were provided; no much bigger clone lies one nucleotide off.

TCR CDR3 regions were amplified from genomic DNA by multiplex PCR using the deep immunoSEQ assay. Genomic DNA extracted from each cell subset was distributed evenly over all wells of several immunoSEQ 96-well plates, and each plate served as one replicate. Each replicate PCR for sorted subsets received around 200 ng genomic DNA, equal to about 30,000 T cell genomes. Purified libraries were quantified with a Qubit 3.0 fluorometer, sized on a Bioanalyzer 2100, and re-quantified with the KAPA Library Quantification kit. Every immunoSEQ 96-well plate was sequenced on a separate single-read 150-cycle Illumina NextSeq 550 flow cell. In the authors' own workflow: Because the immunoSEQ output held only junctional sequences and lacked quality scores, the filtering could not match the filtering applied to full-length reads. Sequences were annotated with PyIR, a Python wrapper for IgBLAST v1.9, and V/J genes and CDR3 were assigned using IMGT germline references. Any read was removed if the V/J assignment was weak (E-value above 1e-6), the CDR3 was missing, or the read contained stop codons, out-of-frame junctions, or ambiguous translated residues. A V3J clonotype was defined by an identical inferred V gene, J gene, and CDR3 amino acid sequence. The percentage overlap between two repertoires was calculated by dividing the number of shared unique clonotypes by the size of the smaller repertoire. Repertoire richness was assessed with RTK rarefaction, the Chao1 estimator, and Recon v2.1 estimates of unobserved clonotypes. For all TCRbeta clonotypes obtained by the gDNA method from four donors, generation probabilities were computed with OLGA. Held by TCRdb, this immuneACCESS table contains in-frame sequences only and omits some clones. Under half of the omission traces to an unresolved V gene where checked; the cause of the rest is unknown. The V and J calls and clone size come from that table; D and trimming were worked out from the DNA. In all, the sample holds some 2 million clones, and just under 95% of those were seen once. The top ten hold under 1.5% of the sample.

The study at large found these results: Compared with non-shared clonotypes, the clonotypes found in all four sorted-subset donors had higher generation probabilities. Incomplete sequencing was indicated by rarefaction of sorted-subset datasets, despite the large sequencing depth. Pairwise subsampling led to the expectation that sequencing depth would affect the degree of clonotype sharing among donors. Sampling was limited to blood, and TCR repertoires in tissue likely differ from TCR repertoires in blood. Sharing across four donors was observed for approximately 5% of naive CD4, under 4% of naive CD8, over 2% of memory CD4, and roughly 0.4% of memory CD8 clonotypes. Estimated clonotype richness was generally larger for naive than for memory subsets. The small number of donors limited the genetic and exposure-history diversity represented.

Inclusive of the bounding cysteine and phenylalanine, the CDR3 is 12 residues long. Only the CDR3 DNA is retained, 36 bases long and in frame from the first base. After removal of 6 bases from V and 8 bases from J, the junction retains 6 bases not matched to a gene. The germline V gene specifies MNHEY as CDR1 and SVGAGI as CDR2. This clonotype was sampled from a man between 18 and 35 years old in good health. The chain is made from TRBV6-5 and TRBJ1-2, with TRBD1 identical over 7 junction bases. The sequencing input was naive CD8+ T cells sorted from blood. What the cell subset or site label conveys for this sample: CD45RA+CCR7+. The sequenced DNA is TGTGCCAGCAGCGACAGGGCATACGGCTACACCTTC. Its amino acids are CASSDRAYGYTF.